One and the same sample provided the 7 T cell receptor beta chains below, sequenced in a study of beta chain features in type 1 diabetes. Expressed TCRB transcripts were sequenced, since all the RNA that had been isolated was reverse transcribed. Using immunoSEQ multiplex PCR, the repertoire was profiled, and TCRdb retains in-frame clones only, with some absent. Of over 700,000 clones in the sample, 17% are singletons; the top ten hold 0.023%. Sequenced input: naive CD4+ T cells from blood. All receptors come from a woman younger than 30 in good health.

The genes are TRBV6-5 and TRBJ1-4, with D unresolved. V dropped 0 bases and J dropped 7 bases, with 15 bases sitting between them. The CDR3 consists of 16 residues. Germline V lookup: CDR1 MNHEY, CDR2 SVGAGI. The CDR3 DNA reads as TGTGCCAGCAGTTACTCGAGACCCGGAGGGCTTGAAAAACTGTTTTTT. Protein: CASSYSRPGGLEKLFF.

The CDR3 is CASTLGPRTDTQYF. In DNA, the CDR3 is TGTGCCAGCACCCTAGGGCCCCGCACAGATACGCAGTATTTT. The V gene is TRBV6-1, the J gene TRBJ2-3, with D hard to call. The germline CDR1 and CDR2 sequences are MNHNS and SASEGT. V was cut by 7 bases and J by 1 base, with 12 bases left in between. The CDR3 is 14 amino acids.

For this clone: The sample holds other DNA sequences that translate to the same CDR3. The CDR3 reads CASSLEGSNQPQHF. In DNA, the CDR3 is TGTGCCAGCAGCTTAGAAGGCTCTAATCAGCCCCAGCATTTT. The chain combines TRBV7-9 with TRBJ1-5; D gene ambiguous. This CDR3 is 14 amino acids long. V lost 1 base, J lost 4 bases, and 8 bases lay in between. The germline CDR1 and CDR2 sequences are SEHNR and FQNEAQ (reference sequence).

The chain recombines TRBV6-6 with TRBJ2-2, with TRBD2 as a possible D gene (6 bases). The CDR3 sequence is 13 residues long. The V and J ends lost 8 bases and 5 bases respectively, with 12 bases between them. Germline lookup yields CDR1 MNHNY and CDR2 SVGAGI (reference sequence). CDR3 region: CASLPRGTGELFF. The CDR3 nucleotides are TGTGCCAGCTTACCCCGGGGGACCGGGGAGCTGTTTTTT.

This clone was seen only a few times. The chain recombines TRBV18 with TRBJ2-5; D is unclear. The germline gives CDR1 KGHSH, CDR2 LQKENI. Trimming took off 4 bases at V and 0 bases at J, with 6 bases between the two ends. This CDR3 spans 13 amino acids. The CDR3 DNA follows: TGTGCCAGCTCACAGACTTACCAAGAGACCCAGTACTTC. It is translated as CASSQTYQETQYF. Full variable domain (rest looked up from reference TRBV18 and TRBJ2-5): NAGVMQNPRHLVRRRGQEARLRCSPMKGHSHVYWYRQLPEEGLKFMVYLQKENIIDESGMPKERFSAEFPKEGPSILRIQQVVRGDSAAYFCASSQTYQETQYFGPGTRLLVL.

With regard to this clone: Distinct nucleotide sequences in the sample also encode this CDR3. The CDR3 region is CSAVENTEAFF. The CDR3, as DNA: TGCAGTGCTGTTGAGAACACTGAAGCTTTCTTT. The genes are TRBV20-1 and TRBJ1-1; D ambiguous. CDR3 length equals 11 residues. Trimming took 5 bases from V and 1 from J, leaving 5 bases between them. Germline V gene sequence: CDR1 DFQATT, CDR2 SNEGSKA (reference sequence).

Turning to this clone: Other DNA variants within this sample encode the same CDR3. The gene calls are TRBV18 and TRBJ2-7; 8 bases line up with TRBD1. CDR3 length: 14 residues. J was trimmed by 2 bases and V by 3 bases; bases with no gene match: 3. Germline V gene sequence: CDR1 KGHSH, CDR2 LQKENI. This CDR3 reads CASSPGTGAYEQYF. CDR3 DNA sequence: TGTGCCAGCTCACCCGGGACAGGTGCCTACGAGCAGTACTTC.